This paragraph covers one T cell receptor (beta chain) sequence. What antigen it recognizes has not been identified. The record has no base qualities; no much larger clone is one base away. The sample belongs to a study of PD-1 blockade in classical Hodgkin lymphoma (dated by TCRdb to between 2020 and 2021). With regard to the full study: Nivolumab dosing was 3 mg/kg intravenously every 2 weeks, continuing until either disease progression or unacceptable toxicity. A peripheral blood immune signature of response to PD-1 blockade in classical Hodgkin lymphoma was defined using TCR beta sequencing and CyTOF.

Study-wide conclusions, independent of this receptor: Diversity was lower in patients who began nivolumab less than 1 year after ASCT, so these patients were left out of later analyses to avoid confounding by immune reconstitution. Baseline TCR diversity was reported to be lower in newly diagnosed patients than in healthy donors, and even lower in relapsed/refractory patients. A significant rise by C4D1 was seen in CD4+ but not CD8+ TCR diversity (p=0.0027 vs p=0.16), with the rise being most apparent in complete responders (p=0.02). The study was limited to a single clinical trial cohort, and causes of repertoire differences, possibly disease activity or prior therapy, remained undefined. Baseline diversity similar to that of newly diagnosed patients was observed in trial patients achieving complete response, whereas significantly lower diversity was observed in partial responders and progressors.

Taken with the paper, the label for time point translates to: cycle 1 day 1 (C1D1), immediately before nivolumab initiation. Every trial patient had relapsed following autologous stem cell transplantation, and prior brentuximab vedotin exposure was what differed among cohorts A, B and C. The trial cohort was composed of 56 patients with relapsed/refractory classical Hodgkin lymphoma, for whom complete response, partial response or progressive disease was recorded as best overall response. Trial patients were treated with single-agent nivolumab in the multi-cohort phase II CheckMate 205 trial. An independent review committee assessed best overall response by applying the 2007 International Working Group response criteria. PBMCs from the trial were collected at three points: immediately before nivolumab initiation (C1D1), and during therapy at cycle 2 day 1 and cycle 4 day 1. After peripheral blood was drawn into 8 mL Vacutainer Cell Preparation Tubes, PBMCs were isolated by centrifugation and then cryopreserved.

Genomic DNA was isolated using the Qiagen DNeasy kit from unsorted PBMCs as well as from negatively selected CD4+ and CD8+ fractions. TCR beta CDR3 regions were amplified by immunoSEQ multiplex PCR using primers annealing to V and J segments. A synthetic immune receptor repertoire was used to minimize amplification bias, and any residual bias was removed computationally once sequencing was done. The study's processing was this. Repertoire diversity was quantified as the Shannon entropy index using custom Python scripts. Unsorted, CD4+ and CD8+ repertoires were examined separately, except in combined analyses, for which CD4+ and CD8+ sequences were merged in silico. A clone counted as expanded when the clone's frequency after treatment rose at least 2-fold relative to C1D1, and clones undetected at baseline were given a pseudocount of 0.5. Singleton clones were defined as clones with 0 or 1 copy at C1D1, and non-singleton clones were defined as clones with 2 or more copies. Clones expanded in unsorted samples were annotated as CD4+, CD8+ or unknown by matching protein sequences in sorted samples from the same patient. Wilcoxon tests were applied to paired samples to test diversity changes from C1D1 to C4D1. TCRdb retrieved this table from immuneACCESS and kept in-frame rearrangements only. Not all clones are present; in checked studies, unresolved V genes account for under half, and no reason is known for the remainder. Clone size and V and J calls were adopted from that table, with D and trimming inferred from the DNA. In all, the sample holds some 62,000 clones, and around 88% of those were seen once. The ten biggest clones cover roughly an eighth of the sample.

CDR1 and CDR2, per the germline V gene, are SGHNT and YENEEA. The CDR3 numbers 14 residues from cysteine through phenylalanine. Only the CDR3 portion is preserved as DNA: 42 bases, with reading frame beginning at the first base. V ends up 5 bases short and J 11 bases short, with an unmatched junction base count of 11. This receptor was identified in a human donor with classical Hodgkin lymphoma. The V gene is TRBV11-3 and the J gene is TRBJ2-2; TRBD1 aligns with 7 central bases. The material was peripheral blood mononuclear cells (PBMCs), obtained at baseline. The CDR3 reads CASSTRTGNGELFF. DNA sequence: TGTGCCAGCAGCACCCGGACAGGCAACGGAGAGCTGTTTTTT.